The T cell receptor (beta chain) under discussion was sequenced for a study of T cell changes during pregnancy in multiple sclerosis. This clone has a handful of counts. Generated by immunoSEQ multiplex PCR, the TCRdb table keeps only in-frame clones and is missing some. Among 100,000 to 130,000 clones listed, roughly 90% were seen once. Trimming left V 2 bases short and J 1 base short, with 5 bases between. The V gene's germline CDR1 is SGHTA and CDR2 FQGNSA. The CDR3 totals 13 residues. The source of this sequence is a female donor in good health, enrolled as a control in a pregnancy study. The chain employs TRBV7-2 and TRBJ1-1; D not certain. The specimen comprised peripheral blood, sampled in the third trimester of pregnancy. The CDR3 DNA reads as TGTGCCAGCAGCTTAACAGAGAACACTGAAGCTTTCTTT. This encodes CASSLTENTEAFF. Based on the CDR3 plus reference TRBV7-2 and TRBJ1-1, the full variable domain is GAGVSQSPSNKVTEKGKDVELRCDPISGHTALYWYRQSLGQGLEFLIYFQGNSAPDKSGLPSDRFSAERTGGSVSTLTIQRTQQEDSAVYLCASSLTENTEAFFGQGTRLTVV.